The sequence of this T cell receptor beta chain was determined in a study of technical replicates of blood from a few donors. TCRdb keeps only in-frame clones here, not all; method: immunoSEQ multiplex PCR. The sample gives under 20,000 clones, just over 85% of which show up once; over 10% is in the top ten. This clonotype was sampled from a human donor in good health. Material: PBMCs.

The CDR3 here is CASSPTTDRVIAKNIQYF. DNA for the CDR3: TGTGCCAGCAGCCCCACCACGGACAGGGTAATAGCCAAAAACATTCAGTACTTC. J is TRBJ2-4 and V is TRBV7-8; the match to TRBD1 covers 8 bases. The trim removed 5 bases at V and 0 bases at J, leaving 12 bases unmatched. The germline CDR1 and CDR2 sequences are SGHVS and FQNEAQ. The CDR3 is made up of 18 amino acids.